These 16 T cell receptor beta chains were all obtained from the same sample, sequenced in a study of blood T cell repertoires in COVID-19. Clones were read by immunoSEQ multiplex PCR, and TCRdb kept only the in-frame ones, dropping some. This repertoire shows 75,000 to 95,000 clones, over 80% found once; its top ten account for 15% to 20%. Material for sequencing was peripheral blood. These receptors all come from a man older than 75 with active or convalescent COVID-19.

This rearrangement joins TRBV5-1 to TRBJ2-5; D is unresolved. Per the germline V gene, CDR1 is SGHRS and CDR2 is YFSETQ. There are 14 residues in the CDR3. V was clipped by 3 bases and J by 2 bases, with 11 bases between them. CDR3 region: CASSSSGLQETQYF. The CDR3 coding sequence is TGCGCCAGCAGCTCCTCGGGTCTACAAGAGACCCAGTACTTC.

V gene TRBV6-5 combines with J gene TRBJ2-1, with 12 bases identical to TRBD2. Losses at the gene ends were 2 bases for V and 3 bases for J; bases not matched to a gene: 2. The germline gives CDR1 MNHEY, CDR2 SVGAGI. This CDR3 spans 16 amino acids. The CDR3 coding sequence is TGTGCCAGCAGTTACGAACTAGCGGGAGGCTACAATGAGCAGTTCTTC. Its protein product is CASSYELAGGYNEQFF.

The chain joins TRBV27 to TRBJ2-5; TRBD2 aligns across 7 bases. The CDR3 consists of 16 residues. Unmatched junction bases numbered 15, after V lost 8 bases and J lost 3 bases. Germline-derived CDR1 and CDR2 are MNHEY and SMNVEV (reference sequence). CDR3 DNA sequence: TGTGCCAGCGTACGCCTGACTAGCCGGGTCGAAGAGACCCAGTACTTC. The encoded protein is CASVRLTSRVEETQYF.

This clone was detected ten times or more. The CDR3 region has the DNA TGTGCCACCAGTGATTTGGAGTTCCAGCCCCAGCATTTT. It yields the protein CATSDLEFQPQHF. V and J are TRBV24-1 and TRBJ1-5; D gene ambiguous. In germline, CDR1 is KGHDR, CDR2 SFDVKD. The ends were cut back, 0 bases at V and 7 bases at J, with 6 bases in the middle. The CDR3 extends over 13 amino acids.

V and J are TRBV11-2 and TRBJ2-2; 9 bases align to TRBD1. V shed 5 bases, J shed 2 bases, and the junction held 9 bases outside the gene matches. CDR1 is SGHAT, CDR2 FQNNGV, per germline. The CDR3 runs to 17 residues. This CDR3 is CASSLVPGQGNTGELFF. Written as DNA, the CDR3 is TGTGCCAGCAGCCTCGTCCCGGGACAGGGCAACACCGGGGAGCTGTTTTTT.

The J gene is TRBJ2-2, the V gene TRBV5-1, with 13 nucleotides matching TRBD2. Germline V gives CDR1 SGHRS, CDR2 YFSETQ. The V and J ends lost 5 bases and 6 bases, in that order; junction bases with no gene match: 4. The CDR3 spans 15 residues. The CDR3: CASRTTSGGPGELFF. The CDR3 DNA is TGCGCCAGCAGGACGACTAGCGGGGGGCCCGGGGAGCTGTTTTTT.

The chain employs TRBV4-2 and TRBJ2-1, with 7 bases identical to TRBD1. CDR1 LGHNA and CDR2 YNFKEQ come from the germline V gene. The CDR3 extends over 18 amino acids. Trimming cost V 3 bases and J 6 bases; bases outside gene matches: 17. Here the CDR3 DNA reads TGTGCCAGCAGCCACCACACCCTGACAGGGTTGCCTGGCAATGAGCAGTTCTTC. Its protein is CASSHHTLTGLPGNEQFF.

V usage is TRBV19 and J usage is TRBJ1-1, with no clear D. Germline V gene sequence: CDR1 LNHDA, CDR2 SQIVND (reference sequence). The length of the CDR3 is 13 residues. V was clipped by 5 bases and J by 0 bases, with 7 bases between them. CDR3 in amino acids: CASSVRMNTEAFF. The CDR3, as DNA: TGTGCCAGTAGTGTCCGTATGAACACTGAAGCTTTCTTT.

The chain is built from TRBV11-2 and TRBJ2-2; weak D call: TRBD2 (5 bases). CDR1 SGHAT and CDR2 FQNNGV come from the germline V gene. V lost 2 bases to trimming and J lost 4 bases, with 8 bases between them. The CDR3 is made up of 14 amino acids. CDR3 nucleotide sequence: TGTGCCAGCAGCTTACGGGGTGGCACCGGGGAGCTGTTTTTT. This gives the protein CASSLRGGTGELFF. The variable domain in full, with the rest retrieved from reference TRBV11-2 and TRBJ2-2, is EAGVAQSPRYKIIEKRQSVAFWCNPISGHATLYWYQQILGQGPKLLIQFQNNGVVDDSQLPKDRFSAERLKGVDSTLKIQPAKLEDSAVYLCASSLRGGTGELFFGEGSRLTVL.

This chain links TRBV5-1 with TRBJ1-1; 9 nucleotides line up with TRBD1. Germline trimming cut 5 bases from V and 4 bases from J; bases unmatched to any gene: 6. The CDR3 is 14 residues long. Germline V lookup: CDR1 SGHRS, CDR2 YFSETQ. CDR3 nucleotide sequence: TGCGCCAGCAGTTATGACAGGGGGATCACTGAAGCTTTCTTT. Protein product: CASSYDRGITEAFF. The full variable domain, completed using reference TRBV5-1 and TRBJ1-1, is KAGVTQTPRYLIKTRGQQVTLSCSPISGHRSVSWYQQTPGQGLQFLFEYFSETQRNKGNFPGRFSGRQFSNSRSEMNVSTLELGDSALYLCASSYDRGITEAFFGQGTRLTVV.

The chain is built from TRBV24-1 and TRBJ2-6; D possibly corresponds to TRBD1 (6 bases). The germline V gene encodes CDR1 KGHDR and CDR2 SFDVKD. With 9 bases removed from V and 2 bases from J, the gap between germline ends came to 10 bases. This CDR3 region has 14 residues. The CDR3 bases are TGTGCCACCGGGGACACCACTGGGGCCAACGTCCTGACTTTC. The encoded protein is CATGDTTGANVLTF.

This chain connects TRBV10-1 to TRBJ2-3, with D perhaps matching TRBD1 (6 bases). Trimming pared 4 bases from V and 1 base from J, leaving 6 bases between. The germline V gene encodes CDR1 WNHNN and CDR2 SYGVQD (reference sequence). CDR3 size: 13 residues. This CDR3 is CASSGQGTDTQYF. CDR3 nucleotide sequence: TGCGCCAGCAGTGGACAGGGCACAGATACGCAGTATTTT.

V usage is TRBV3-1 (or the pseudogene TRBV3-2) and J usage is TRBJ1-2; 8 nucleotides align to TRBD1. CDR3 size: 15 residues. Germline CDR1 and CDR2: LGHDT and YNNKEL (reference sequence). The junction had 12 bases not matched to a gene; V was cut back by 4 bases and J by 8 bases. DNA for the CDR3: TGTGCCAGCAGCCCACGGACAGGGACCTCGAAGGGCTACACCTTC. Amino acids: CASSPRTGTSKGYTF.

The gene calls are TRBV6-5 and TRBJ1-2, with TRBD1 identical over 8 bases. This CDR3 is 15 amino acids long. Germline assignment: CDR1 MNHEY and CDR2 SVGAGI. V shed 6 bases and J 4 bases; nucleotides not matched to a gene: 10. The CDR3 DNA reads as TGTGCCAGCAGAAAACAGGGGGTGGAAGTCTATGGCTACACCTTC. Its protein is CASRKQGVEVYGYTF.

The J gene is TRBJ2-5, the V gene TRBV3-1 (or the pseudogene TRBV3-2); 7 nucleotides match TRBD1. The V and J ends lost 4 bases and 4 bases, in that order; junction bases with no gene match: 6. The CDR3 totals 14 residues. Germline assignment: CDR1 LGHDT and CDR2 YNNKEL (reference sequence). In nucleotides, the CDR3 is TGTGCCAGCAGCCCGTGGACAGGCGCAGAGACCCAGTACTTC. It yields the protein CASSPWTGAETQYF.

CDR3 DNA: TGCGCCAGCAGCTTTTCCGTACAAGAGACCCAGTACTTC. It encodes CASSFSVQETQYF. The rearrangement links TRBV5-1 to TRBJ2-5, with unresolved D. Per germline, CDR1 SGHRS and CDR2 YFSETQ. This CDR3 region has 13 residues. With 2 bases removed from V and 2 bases from J, the gap between germline ends came to 7 bases.